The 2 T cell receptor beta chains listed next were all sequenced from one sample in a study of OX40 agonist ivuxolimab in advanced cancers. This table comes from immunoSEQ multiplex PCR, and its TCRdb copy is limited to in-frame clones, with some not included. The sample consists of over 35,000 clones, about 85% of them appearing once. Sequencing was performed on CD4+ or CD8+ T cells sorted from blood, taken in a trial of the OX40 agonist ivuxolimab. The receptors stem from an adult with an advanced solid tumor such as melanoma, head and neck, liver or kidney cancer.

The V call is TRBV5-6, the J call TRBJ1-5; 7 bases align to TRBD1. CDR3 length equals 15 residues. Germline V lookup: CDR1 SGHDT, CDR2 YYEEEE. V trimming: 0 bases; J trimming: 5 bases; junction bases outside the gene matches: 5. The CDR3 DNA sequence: TGTGCCAGCAGCTTGGGCAGGGGGTTGCATCAGCCCCAGCATTTT. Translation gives CASSLGRGLHQPQHF.

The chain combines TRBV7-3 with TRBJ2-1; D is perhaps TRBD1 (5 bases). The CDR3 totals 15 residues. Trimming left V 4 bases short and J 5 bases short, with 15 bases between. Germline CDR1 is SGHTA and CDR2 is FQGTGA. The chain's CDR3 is CASSSDNRRDNEQFF. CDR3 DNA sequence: TGTGCCAGCAGCTCTGACAACAGGCGAGACAATGAGCAGTTCTTC.